Listed below are T cell receptor beta chains from one sample, sequenced in a study of cytomegalovirus exposure and HLA in healthy donors. Only in-frame clones appear in the TCRdb table, and some are missing; sequencing was by immunoSEQ multiplex PCR. The top ten clones hold over 2% of a sample with 140,000 to 150,000 clones, approximately 80% of them seen once. The sequenced material came from PBMCs. All receptors derive from a woman between 18 and 30 years old in good health and CMV-seropositive. Both conserved end residues are part of each CDR3. A D gene is named only where the DNA matches it firmly. For some rows the clone size is stated as once, few or many, or as a class when expanded; others skip it.

V: TRBV18
size: .
J: TRBJ1-1
length: 14
D: .
CDR3: CASSPQVMNTEAFF
DNA: TGTGCCAGCTCACCTCAGGTCATGAACACTGAAGCTTTCTTT

V: TRBV11-3
size: .
J: TRBJ2-7
length: 15
D: TRBD1
CDR3: CASSRTGDGSYEQYF
DNA: TGTGCCAGCAGCCGTACAGGGGACGGCTCCTACGAGCAGTACTTC

V: TRBV5-5
size: .
J: TRBJ1-4
length: 15
D: .
CDR3: CASSFGGTGNEKLFF
DNA: TGTGCCAGCAGCTTCGGAGGGACTGGTAATGAAAAACTGTTTTTT

V: TRBV6-4
size: .
J: TRBJ2-1
length: 14
D: TRBD1
CDR3: CASSGQGSANEQFF
DNA: TGTGCCAGCAGTGGACAGGGATCGGCCAATGAGCAGTTCTTC

V: TRBV10-1
size: .
J: TRBJ2-1
length: 15
D: .
CDR3: CASKLLTTGRNEQFF
DNA: TGCGCCAGCAAGCTCCTTACGACAGGACGGAATGAGCAGTTCTTC

V: TRBV15
size: .
J: TRBJ1-4
length: 14
D: .
CDR3: CATSNSLTNEKLFF
DNA: TGTGCCACCAGCAACTCACTGACTAATGAAAAACTGTTTTTT

V: TRBV5-1
size: .
J: TRBJ1-3
length: 16
D: .
CDR3: CASSGGGRTSGNTIYF
DNA: TGCGCCAGCAGCGGCGGGGGACGGACCTCTGGAAACACCATATATTTT

V: TRBV6-4
size: .
J: TRBJ2-4
length: 14
D: TRBD2
CDR3: CASSRSAGENIQYF
DNA: TGTGCCAGCAGTCGCTCCGCGGGAGAAAACATTCAGTACTTC

V: TRBV5-4
size: .
J: TRBJ2-7
length: 11
D: .
CDR3: CASSLGDEQYF
DNA: TGTGCCAGCAGCTTGGGAGATGAGCAGTACTTC

V: TRBV6-1
size: .
J: TRBJ2-7
length: 14
D: .
CDR3: CASRQAESSYEQYF
DNA: TGTGCCAGCCGACAGGCCGAGAGCTCCTACGAGCAGTACTTC

V: TRBV25-1
size: once
J: TRBJ1-4
length: 14
D: .
CDR3: CASSEAGYNEKLFF
DNA: TGTGCCAGCAGTGAAGCAGGGTATAATGAAAAACTGTTTTTT

V: TRBV28
size: few
J: TRBJ2-7
length: 13
D: .
CDR3: CASSYQGSYEQYF
DNA: TGTGCCAGCAGTTATCAGGGCTCCTACGAGCAGTACTTC

V: TRBV9
size: once
J: TRBJ2-2
length: 16
D: TRBD1
CDR3: CASSKTGGSGTGELFF
DNA: TGTGCCAGCAGCAAAACAGGGGGCTCAGGAACCGGGGAGCTGTTTTTT

V: TRBV30
size: once
J: TRBJ1-3
length: 14
D: .
CDR3: CAWIVEGRGNTIYF
DNA: TGTGCCTGGATTGTCGAGGGTCGGGGAAACACCATATATTTT

V: TRBV19
size: .
J: TRBJ1-5
length: 15
D: TRBD1
CDR3: CASSWGQNSNQPQHF
DNA: TGTGCCAGTAGTTGGGGACAGAATAGCAATCAGCCCCAGCATTTT

V: TRBV7-9
size: .
J: TRBJ1-2
length: 13
D: .
CDR3: CASSLGLRDGYTF
DNA: TGTGCCAGCAGCTTAGGCCTGCGGGATGGCTACACCTTC

V: TRBV5-1
size: .
J: TRBJ2-3
length: 15
D: .
CDR3: CASRAQTDSADTQYF
DNA: TGCGCCAGCAGAGCCCAAACGGACAGCGCAGATACGCAGTATTTT

V: TRBV4-1
size: .
J: TRBJ2-3
length: 17
D: TRBD2
CDR3: CASSQEERGARRDTQYF
DNA: TGCGCCAGCAGCCAAGAGGAGCGGGGGGCGCGGCGGGATACGCAGTATTTT

V: TRBV2
size: .
J: TRBJ1-1
length: 12
D: .
CDR3: CASSFDSLEAFF
DNA: TGTGCCAGCAGTTTTGACAGTCTTGAAGCTTTCTTT

V: TRBV6-1
size: .
J: TRBJ2-7
length: 15
D: .
CDR3: CASSEGGGSSYEQYF
DNA: TGTGCCAGCAGTGAAGGTGGGGGCAGTTCCTACGAGCAGTACTTC

V: TRBV28
size: .
J: TRBJ1-2
length: 14
D: .
CDR3: CASRWGQGLHGYTF
DNA: TGTGCCAGCAGATGGGGGCAGGGGTTACATGGCTACACCTTC

V: TRBV10-3
size: .
J: TRBJ1-2
length: 15
D: TRBD1
CDR3: CAILGGTGHSYGYTF
DNA: TGTGCCATTTTAGGAGGGACAGGCCATTCCTATGGCTACACCTTC

V: TRBV19
size: .
J: TRBJ2-7
length: 14
D: TRBD1
CDR3: CASSIPGQSYEQYF
DNA: TGTGCCAGTAGTATCCCGGGACAGTCCTACGAGCAGTACTTC

V: TRBV18
size: once
J: TRBJ1-4
length: 16
D: .
CDR3: CASSPPGRAHNEKLFF
DNA: TGTGCCAGCTCACCCCCCGGCAGGGCCCATAATGAAAAACTGTTTTTT

V: TRBV28
size: .
J: TRBJ2-7
length: 14
D: .
CDR3: CASSLIHSIYEQYF
DNA: TGTGCCAGCAGTTTGATTCACAGTATCTACGAGCAGTACTTC

V: TRBV10-3
size: .
J: TRBJ2-1
length: 15
D: .
CDR3: CAISESGGSYNEQFF
DNA: TGTGCCATCAGTGAGTCAGGGGGCTCCTACAATGAGCAGTTCTTC

V: TRBV6-5
size: .
J: TRBJ2-7
length: 13
D: .
CDR3: CASSYSRDGEKYF
DNA: TGTGCCAGCAGTTACTCCAGAGACGGGGAGAAGTACTTC

V: TRBV5-1
size: .
J: TRBJ2-1
length: 13
D: .
CDR3: CASSLVTDNEQFF
DNA: TGCGCCAGCAGCTTGGTGACAGACAATGAGCAGTTCTTC

V: TRBV18
size: .
J: TRBJ1-1
length: 16
D: TRBD1
CDR3: CASSPAETGGGTEAFF
DNA: TGTGCCAGCTCACCGGCAGAGACAGGGGGGGGGACTGAAGCTTTCTTT

V: TRBV11-2
size: .
J: TRBJ1-1
length: 13
D: TRBD1
CDR3: CASSLDRGTEAFF
DNA: TGTGCCAGCAGCCTGGACAGGGGTACTGAAGCTTTCTTT

V: TRBV28
size: few
J: TRBJ2-1
length: 16
D: TRBD1
CDR3: CASSFAPGTGGGEQFF
DNA: TGTGCCAGCAGTTTTGCTCCCGGGACAGGGGGCGGGGAGCAGTTCTTC

V: TRBV27
size: .
J: TRBJ2-7
length: 16
D: .
CDR3: CASSRLYGETHYEQYF
DNA: TGTGCCAGCAGCCGCCTGTACGGGGAAACCCACTACGAGCAGTACTTC

V: TRBV2
size: few
J: TRBJ1-1
length: 16
D: TRBD1
CDR3: CASSERDRGVNTEAFF
DNA: TGTGCCAGCAGTGAGCGGGACAGGGGGGTGAACACTGAAGCTTTCTTT

V: TRBV18
size: .
J: TRBJ1-1
length: 15
D: .
CDR3: CASSPLDRLNTEAFF
DNA: TGTGCCAGCTCACCACTGGACAGATTGAACACTGAAGCTTTCTTT

V: TRBV9
size: .
J: TRBJ2-2
length: 16
D: .
CDR3: CASSVQDSTFGGELFF
DNA: TGTGCCAGCAGCGTACAGGACAGCACTTTCGGCGGGGAGCTGTTTTTT

V: TRBV9
size: .
J: TRBJ1-3
length: 15
D: .
CDR3: CASSGTGSPGNTIYF
DNA: TGTGCCAGCAGCGGAACAGGGAGTCCTGGAAACACCATATATTTT

V: TRBV4-1
size: .
J: TRBJ2-5
length: 15
D: .
CDR3: CASSQVWPGQETQYF
DNA: TGCGCCAGCAGCCAAGTTTGGCCAGGCCAAGAGACCCAGTACTTC

V: TRBV7-9
size: .
J: TRBJ1-4
length: 15
D: .
CDR3: CASSSRGPTNEKLFF
DNA: TGTGCCAGCAGCTCGCGGGGGCCTACTAATGAAAAACTGTTTTTT

V: TRBV19
size: few
J: TRBJ2-3
length: 15
D: .
CDR3: CASSMGGQSTDTQYF
DNA: TGTGCCAGTAGTATGGGTGGACAGAGCACAGATACGCAGTATTTT

V: TRBV7-8
size: .
J: TRBJ1-5
length: 17
D: TRBD1
CDR3: CASIPGQGNYSNQPQHF
DNA: TGTGCCAGCATCCCAGGACAGGGGAATTATAGCAATCAGCCCCAGCATTTT

V: TRBV5-1
size: .
J: TRBJ1-3
length: 15
D: TRBD1
CDR3: CASSLAGTAGNTIYF
DNA: TGCGCCAGCAGCTTGGCCGGGACAGCCGGAAACACCATATATTTT

V: TRBV9
size: .
J: TRBJ2-5
length: 13
D: .
CDR3: CASSNEGGETQYF
DNA: TGTGCCAGCAGCAACGAGGGTGGGGAGACCCAGTACTTC

V: TRBV7-8
size: .
J: TRBJ2-7
length: 15
D: TRBD2
CDR3: CASSLGLAGDYEQYF
DNA: TGTGCCAGCAGCCTGGGACTAGCGGGGGACTACGAGCAGTACTTC

V: TRBV27
size: .
J: TRBJ2-5
length: 15
D: .
CDR3: CASSLRVRGEETQYF
DNA: TGTGCCAGCAGTTTAAGGGTCAGGGGAGAGGAGACCCAGTACTTC

V: TRBV29-1
size: .
J: TRBJ1-1
length: 13
D: .
CDR3: CSVAVRVNTEAFF
DNA: TGCAGCGTTGCTGTCAGGGTAAACACTGAAGCTTTCTTT

V: TRBV5-1
size: .
J: TRBJ2-7
length: 13
D: .
CDR3: CASSLEGDYEQYF
DNA: TGCGCCAGCAGCTTGGAAGGGGATTACGAGCAGTACTTC

V: TRBV27
size: .
J: TRBJ2-1
length: 18
D: TRBD1
CDR3: CASSLWSGVGQGAYEQFF
DNA: TGTGCCAGCAGTTTATGGTCTGGCGTAGGACAGGGGGCCTATGAGCAGTTCTTC

V: TRBV19
size: .
J: TRBJ2-1
length: 14
D: .
CDR3: CASSIQGTNNEQFF
DNA: TGTGCCAGTAGTATTCAGGGGACGAACAATGAGCAGTTCTTC

V: TRBV4-3
size: .
J: TRBJ1-1
length: 13
D: .
CDR3: CASSQDRDTEAFF
DNA: TGCGCCAGCAGCCAAGATCGGGACACTGAAGCTTTCTTT

V: TRBV5-1
size: .
J: TRBJ2-1
length: 15
D: TRBD2
CDR3: CASSLEAGEYNEQFF
DNA: TGCGCCAGCAGCTTGGAGGCGGGGGAATACAATGAGCAGTTCTTC

V: TRBV30
size: few
J: TRBJ1-1
length: 12
D: TRBD1
CDR3: CAWEQGGTEAFF
DNA: TGTGCCTGGGAACAGGGGGGTACTGAAGCTTTCTTT

V: TRBV6-4
size: .
J: TRBJ1-5
length: 15
D: .
CDR3: CASSAQGDPNQPQHF
DNA: TGTGCCAGCTCGGCCCAGGGTGACCCCAATCAGCCCCAGCATTTT

V: TRBV11-2
size: .
J: TRBJ1-6
length: 11
D: .
CDR3: CASSLGQAPHF
DNA: TGTGCCAGCAGCTTAGGACAGGCCCCCCACTTT